The rows below give T cell receptor beta chains drawn from one sample of a study of CD8 T cells in Susac syndrome. TCRdb fed the immunoSEQ multiplex PCR reads into MiXCR, producing one record per CDR3 protein. Of approximately 110,000 distinct CDR3 sequences listed, 90% to 95% are singletons. Sequences were obtained from CD4+ T cells from PBMCs. These receptor sequences come from a human donor in good health. Both conserved end residues are part of each CDR3. A D gene is named only where the DNA matches it firmly. Clone size is given for some rows only: seen once, a few or many times, or a class if the clone is expanded.

clone_size j_call d_call cdr3_length v_call cdr3_aa cdr3_nt
- TRBJ2-1 TRBD1 13 TRBV7-9 CASSLATGSKQFF TGTGCCAGCAGCTTGGCGACAGGGTCGAAGCAGTTCTTC
- TRBJ2-3 TRBD2 18 TRBV3-1 CASSQDIGLAGGRNTQYF TGTGCCAGCAGCCAAGATATAGGACTAGCGGGAGGTAGGAATACGCAGTATTTT
- TRBJ2-1 - 14 TRBV5-1 CASSPIRRDNEQFF TGCGCCAGCAGCCCCATCAGACGGGACAATGAGCAGTTCTTC
once TRBJ1-5 - 15 TRBV19 CASSLRVDSNQPQHF TGTGCCAGTAGTCTTCGCGTAGATAGCAATCAGCCCCAGCATTTT
- TRBJ2-5 - 14 TRBV5-1 CASRPFAGGETQYF TGCGCCAGCAGACCTTTTGCGGGCGGAGAGACCCAGTACTTC
- TRBJ1-2 - 12 TRBV5-1 CASSLGRDGYTF TGCGCCAGCAGCTTGGGTAGGGATGGCTACACCTTC
once TRBJ2-5 - 12 TRBV10-3 CAISESDETQYF TGTGCCATCAGTGAGTCCGATGAGACCCAGTACTTC
- TRBJ2-7 TRBD2 14 TRBV2 CASGGETASYEQYF TGTGCCAGCGGGGGGGAGACCGCCTCCTACGAGCAGTACTTC
- TRBJ2-3 - 15 TRBV7-2 CASRGGAIRTDTQYF TGTGCCAGCAGAGGAGGGGCTATTCGCACAGATACGCAGTATTTT
- TRBJ1-1 TRBD1 16 TRBV5-1 CASSLGQGYMNTEVFF TGCGCCAGCAGCTTGGGACAGGGATACATGAACACTGAAGTTTTCTTT
- TRBJ2-7 TRBD1 13 TRBV7-9 CASSQGVYYEQYF TGTGCCAGCAGTCAGGGGGTCTACTACGAGCAGTACTTC
- TRBJ2-1 TRBD2 14 TRBV6-2/TRBV6-3 CASTPSGRRSEQFF TGTGCCAGCACCCCTAGCGGGAGAAGGAGTGAGCAGTTCTTC
- TRBJ2-2 - 15 TRBV12-3/TRBV12-4 CASSLRQSGTGELFF TGTGCCAGCAGTTTGCGCCAGTCGGGTACCGGGGAGCTGTTTTTT
- TRBJ1-4 - 18 TRBV4-1 CASSQGDVYRATNEKLFF TGCGCCAGCAGCCAAGGCGATGTCTACCGGGCAACTAATGAAAAACTGTTTTTT
- TRBJ2-2 - 16 TRBV5-4 CASSLGGKDSTGELFF TGTGCCAGCAGCTTGGGCGGAAAGGACAGCACCGGGGAGCTGTTTTTT
- TRBJ2-2 - 13 TRBV2 CASSVQDTGELFF TGTGCCAGCAGTGTACAGGACACCGGGGAGCTGTTTTTT
- TRBJ2-1 - 15 TRBV18 CASSPGDYWDNEQFF TGTGCCAGCTCACCAGGAGACTATTGGGACAATGAGCAGTTCTTC
- TRBJ2-5 - 13 TRBV6-2/TRBV6-3 CASSYSIGETQYF TGTGCCAGCAGTTACTCGATCGGAGAGACCCAGTACTTC
- TRBJ2-7 - 13 TRBV18 CASSPYEGNEQYF TGTGCCAGCTCACCGTATGAGGGGAACGAGCAGTACTTC
- TRBJ1-2 - 16 TRBV20-1 CSARSISGQGSYGYTF TGCAGTGCTAGATCAATTAGTGGGCAGGGGTCCTATGGCTACACCTTC
once TRBJ2-7 TRBD1 15 TRBV15 CATSRGGTGRNEQYF TGTGCCACCAGCAGAGGCGGGACAGGGAGGAACGAGCAGTACTTC
- TRBJ2-1 - 15 TRBV12-3/TRBV12-4 CASSFVGPSYNEQFF TGTGCCAGCAGTTTTGTGGGGCCCTCCTACAATGAGCAGTTCTTC
- TRBJ1-1 TRBD1 16 TRBV30 CAWSADRGGMNTEAFF TGTGCCTGGAGTGCAGACAGGGGGGGCATGAACACTGAAGCTTTCTTT
- TRBJ2-2 TRBD2 14 TRBV15 CATSRGLETGELFF TGTGCCACCAGCAGGGGACTAGAAACCGGGGAGCTGTTTTTT
- TRBJ1-5 - 13 TRBV5-1 CASSLEGHQPQHF TGCGCCAGCAGCTTGGAAGGACATCAGCCCCAGCATTTT
- TRBJ2-1 - 14 TRBV29-1 CSILNRQGTDEQFF TGCAGCATTTTGAACCGTCAGGGCACGGATGAGCAGTTCTTC
- TRBJ2-5 TRBD1 14 TRBV18 CASSPPQGVATQYF TGTGCCAGCTCACCACCACAGGGGGTTGCGACCCAGTACTTC
- TRBJ2-1 - 19 TRBV6-2/TRBV6-3 CASRRGNSGEESPYNEQFF TGTGCCAGCAGACGGGGAAATAGTGGTGAGGAGTCCCCTTACAATGAGCAGTTCTTC
- TRBJ1-4 - 14 TRBV9 CASSVEGGTEKLFF TGTGCCAGCAGCGTAGAAGGTGGCACTGAAAAACTGTTTTTT
- TRBJ2-1 TRBD1 15 TRBV4-3 CASSRQGSSYNEQFF TGCGCCAGCAGCCGACAGGGGAGCTCCTACAATGAGCAGTTCTTC
- TRBJ1-5 - 20 TRBV6-5 CASSYQSRMGFEASNQPQHF TGTGCCAGCAGTTACCAATCCCGTATGGGGTTCGAGGCGAGCAATCAGCCCCAGCATTTT
once TRBJ1-1 - 13 TRBV25-1 CASLNRENTEAFF TGTGCCAGCCTTAACAGGGAGAACACTGAAGCTTTCTTT
- TRBJ1-1 TRBD1 19 TRBV7-2 CASSFRPGTGTFMNTEAFF TGTGCCAGCAGCTTCCGTCCCGGGACAGGGACTTTCATGAACACTGAAGCTTTCTTT
- TRBJ2-7 - 12 TRBV20-1 CSVRRGSIEQYF TGCAGTGTGAGGAGGGGTTCGATCGAGCAGTACTTC
- TRBJ2-3 - 16 TRBV12-5 CASGPGAADVTDTQYF TGTGCTAGTGGCCCCGGAGCTGCGGATGTCACAGATACGCAGTATTTT
- TRBJ2-5 TRBD1 15 TRBV6-1 CASSPGRDRGQTQYF TGTGCCAGCAGTCCCGGGAGAGACAGGGGCCAGACCCAGTACTTC
- TRBJ1-1 - 13 TRBV7-2 CASSLVRQDVAFF TGTGCCAGCAGCTTAGTTAGGCAGGATGTCGCTTTCTTT
- TRBJ2-5 - 13 TRBV29-1 CSVSSGAGETQYF TGCAGCGTTTCATCAGGAGCGGGAGAGACCCAGTACTTC
- TRBJ2-7 - 13 TRBV20-1 CSASSMTDDEQYF TGCAGTGCTAGTTCCATGACTGATGACGAGCAGTACTTC
- TRBJ2-5 TRBD2 14 TRBV20-1 CSAARTSGSETQYF TGCAGTGCTGCCCGGACTAGCGGGAGTGAGACCCAGTACTTC
- TRBJ2-6 - 14 TRBV5-1 CATTKTSGANVLTF TGCGCCACCACAAAGACTTCTGGGGCCAACGTCCTGACTTTC
- TRBJ2-2 TRBD1 16 TRBV4-3 CASSPQGALNTGELFF TGCGCCAGCAGCCCGCAGGGGGCTCTGAACACCGGGGAGCTGTTTTTT
- TRBJ1-1 - 16 TRBV7-9 CASSLAGLPMNTEAFF TGTGCCAGCAGCTTAGCAGGCTTACCTATGAACACTGAAGCTTTCTTT
once TRBJ2-1 TRBD2 15 TRBV6-2/TRBV6-3 CASSYQAGAGNEQFF TGTGCCAGCAGTTACCAAGCGGGAGCTGGTAATGAGCAGTTCTTC
- TRBJ1-1 TRBD1 13 TRBV7-2 CASSFTGGTEAFF TGTGCCAGCAGCTTTACAGGGGGCACTGAAGCTTTCTTT
- TRBJ2-1 - 16 TRBV2 CASSDAPGQGMGEQFF TGTGCCAGCAGTGATGCCCCGGGGCAGGGGATGGGTGAGCAGTTCTTC
- TRBJ2-5 TRBD1 17 TRBV11-2 CASSYNHWDRPGGTQYF TGTGCCAGCAGCTACAACCATTGGGACAGGCCCGGGGGGACCCAGTACTTC
- TRBJ2-6 - 16 TRBV7-9 CASTPGVRRGANVLTF TGTGCCAGCACTCCCGGGGTTAGGCGCGGGGCCAACGTCCTGACTTTC